Listed below are T cell receptor beta chains from one sample, sequenced in a study of blood T cell repertoires in COVID-19. Produced via immunoSEQ multiplex PCR; TCRdb's table is partial and in-frame only. In the table there are 200,000 to 300,000 clones, 75% to 95% of which are singletons. Specimen: peripheral blood. All receptors derive from a person aged 18-30 years with COVID-19, enrolled during active disease. The CDR3 runs from the conserved cysteine through the conserved F or W. D genes are given only for firm matches. A row's size may be missing; if present it is once, few, many or a size class.

DNA: TGTGCCAGCAGTTACTCCGGGACTAGCGGGCACAGCTCCTACGAGCAGTACTTC; CDR3: CASSYSGTSGHSSYEQYF; V: TRBV6-2/TRBV6-3; J: TRBJ2-7; D: TRBD2; size: NA
DNA: TGCGCCAGCAGCTCCACGACAGGCCGCTACGAGCAGTACTTC; CDR3: CASSSTTGRYEQYF; V: TRBV4-1; J: TRBJ2-7; D: NA; size: NA
DNA: TGCAGCGTCCTGGGGACAGGGGGTACTAATGAAAAACTGTTTTTT; CDR3: CSVLGTGGTNEKLFF; V: TRBV29-1; J: TRBJ1-4; D: TRBD1; size: NA
DNA: TGTGCCAGCATCGAGCGTAATGAGCAGTTCTTC; CDR3: CASIERNEQFF; V: TRBV27; J: TRBJ2-1; D: NA; size: NA
DNA: TGTGCCATCAGAGAGGGACTAGCGGTTTACAATGAGCAGTTCTTC; CDR3: CAIREGLAVYNEQFF; V: TRBV10-3; J: TRBJ2-1; D: TRBD2; size: few
DNA: TGTGCCAGCAGTACGACTAGCGGGAACAATGAGCAGTTCTTC; CDR3: CASSTTSGNNEQFF; V: TRBV5-5; J: TRBJ2-1; D: TRBD2; size: NA
DNA: TGCGCCAGCAGCCAACTCCACAGGGTGAGCAATCAGCCCCAGCATTTT; CDR3: CASSQLHRVSNQPQHF; V: TRBV4-1; J: TRBJ1-5; D: NA; size: NA
DNA: TGTGCCAGCAGCCCAGGGTTCTACGAGCAGTACTTC; CDR3: CASSPGFYEQYF; V: TRBV14; J: TRBJ2-7; D: NA; size: NA
DNA: TGTGCCAGCAGTTTTCGCGGGCTGAGCACAGATACGCAGTATTTT; CDR3: CASSFRGLSTDTQYF; V: TRBV28; J: TRBJ2-3; D: NA; size: NA
DNA: TGCGCCAGCAGCCAAGATGAGGAAGCTTTCTTT; CDR3: CASSQDEEAFF; V: TRBV4-1; J: TRBJ1-1; D: NA; size: NA
DNA: TGTGCCAGCAGTGCCGGGACAAGCTCCTACGAGCAGTACTTC; CDR3: CASSAGTSSYEQYF; V: TRBV7-9; J: TRBJ2-7; D: NA; size: once
DNA: TGCAGTGCTAGTAGTGCAGGAACGGGCTACACCTTC; CDR3: CSASSAGTGYTF; V: TRBV20-1; J: TRBJ1-2; D: NA; size: NA
DNA: TGTGCCAGCAGTTTGAGCGGGAGGGTGAATGAGCAGTTCTTC; CDR3: CASSLSGRVNEQFF; V: TRBV27; J: TRBJ2-1; D: TRBD2; size: few
DNA: TGTGCCAGCAGTTTACGCCTCCGGGATGGCTACACCTTC; CDR3: CASSLRLRDGYTF; V: TRBV27; J: TRBJ1-2; D: NA; size: NA
DNA: TGTGCCATCAGTGATAGGGACAGGGGAAACACCATATATTTT; CDR3: CAISDRDRGNTIYF; V: TRBV10-3; J: TRBJ1-3; D: TRBD1; size: NA
DNA: TGTGCCAGCAGCCGCGGACTAGGCTCCTACGAGCAGTACTTC; CDR3: CASSRGLGSYEQYF; V: TRBV4-2; J: TRBJ2-7; D: TRBD2; size: few
DNA: TGTGCCAGCAGCCCCGGGACAGGGGGCTTAGAGACCCAGTACTTC; CDR3: CASSPGTGGLETQYF; V: TRBV7-8; J: TRBJ2-5; D: TRBD1; size: NA
DNA: TGTGCCAGCAATACCGGGACTTCGTACAATGAGCAGTTCTTC; CDR3: CASNTGTSYNEQFF; V: TRBV2; J: TRBJ2-1; D: NA; size: NA
DNA: TGTGCCAGCAGTTACCTAGACAGGGGGAACACCGGGGAGCTGTTTTTT; CDR3: CASSYLDRGNTGELFF; V: TRBV5-6; J: TRBJ2-2; D: TRBD1; size: NA
DNA: TGCAGCGTTGAAGAACAGGGACTGAACACTGAAGCTTTCTTT; CDR3: CSVEEQGLNTEAFF; V: TRBV29-1; J: TRBJ1-1; D: NA; size: NA
DNA: TGTGCCAGCAGTTCCTTTTACAGCGGGAGATCGGCAGATACGCAGTATTTT; CDR3: CASSSFYSGRSADTQYF; V: TRBV27; J: TRBJ2-3; D: TRBD2; size: NA
DNA: TGTGCCAGCTCACCACCGGGCCGTCTTGGCTACACCTTC; CDR3: CASSPPGRLGYTF; V: TRBV18; J: TRBJ1-2; D: NA; size: NA
DNA: TGTGCCAGCAGTTGGCTGGGTAGCGGGAAAGAGACCCAGTACTTC; CDR3: CASSWLGSGKETQYF; V: TRBV6-2/TRBV6-3; J: TRBJ2-5; D: TRBD2; size: NA